This T cell receptor (beta chain) appears in the sequencing data of a study of blood T cell repertoires in COVID-19 (dated by TCRdb to 2020 to 2021). As for the study more broadly: Collaborator samples came from the United States, Italy and Spain and covered acute and convalescent phases of COVID-19. The prospective study material was composed of cDNA or gDNA derived from T cells, B-cell-depleted T cells, or PBMCs. Subjects who had been exposed to COVID-19, were actively infected with it, or had recovered from it provided the deeply sampled blood TCRbeta repertoires that made up the dataset. The repertoires were released in a freely available public database intended as a resource for research on the immune response to SARS-CoV-2. Samples came from the ongoing ImmuneRACE study (first 160 participants) plus 1,254 subjects from 6 global collaborators. Sample metadata almost always included a de-identified subject ID, COVID-19 status, age in years and sex. HLA class I and class II types, where available, came from metadata supplied by the sample provider rather than from assay-based typing.

Each collaborating institution followed its own protocols to collect whole blood in K2EDTA tubes. For TCRbeta analysis, collaborators shipped samples in one of three forms: frozen whole blood, isolated PBMCs, or DNA extracted from either of those sample types. TCRbeta CDR3 regions were amplified from genomic DNA using the immunoSEQ Assay, a bias-controlled multiplex PCR. The paper's data handling went like this. The number of nucleated cells in each sample was estimated from the amplification of reference gene primers within the assay. To quantify the absolute abundance of each unique TCRbeta CDR3 rearrangement, sequence reads were collapsed and filtered. Productive Simpson clonality was computed per sample as the square root of Simpson's diversity index over productive rearrangements. The table was pulled from immuneACCESS by TCRdb, which kept in-frame rearrangements only. Such tables lose some clones; where checked, under half of the loss comes from unresolved V genes, and the rest has no known cause. That table gives V, J and clone size, and the DNA gave D and trimming. Recorded for this sample are about 260,000 clones; approximately 86% of them occurred a single time. More than 0.55% of the sample is in the top ten clones.

A word on this clone: Its binding antigen is unknown. Base qualities are not provided; no much larger clone lies one nucleotide away.

V gives up 4 bases and J gives up 6 bases, and the segment between their germline ends measures 16 bases. Reading the germline V gene (reference sequence) gives CDR1 SEHNR and CDR2 FQNEAQ. Counted from cysteine to phenylalanine, this CDR3 has 14 amino acids. The DNA shown is the 42-base CDR3, in frame from base 1. Findings and caveats that apply to the study as a whole: Clinical and demographic metadata were provided uncurated, with the amount varying by source and participant.

The sequence was obtained from a human donor in a cohort sampled during active COVID-19. The sequencing input was peripheral blood. Rearrangement joined TRBV7-9 to TRBJ2-7; perhaps TRBD1 is the D gene, with 7 bases matching. The CDR3 here reads CASSWNRQGLEQYF. Read as DNA, the sequence is TGTGCCAGCAGCTGGAACCGACAGGGACTCGAGCAGTACTTC. With the rest looked up from the reference TRBV7-9 and TRBJ2-7 genes rather than sequenced, the full variable domain is DTGVSQNPRHKITKRGQNVTFRCDPISEHNRLYWYRQTLGQGPEFLTYFQNEAQLEKSRLLSDRFSAERPKGSFSTLEIQRTEQGDSAMYLCASSWNRQGLEQYFGPGTRLTVT.